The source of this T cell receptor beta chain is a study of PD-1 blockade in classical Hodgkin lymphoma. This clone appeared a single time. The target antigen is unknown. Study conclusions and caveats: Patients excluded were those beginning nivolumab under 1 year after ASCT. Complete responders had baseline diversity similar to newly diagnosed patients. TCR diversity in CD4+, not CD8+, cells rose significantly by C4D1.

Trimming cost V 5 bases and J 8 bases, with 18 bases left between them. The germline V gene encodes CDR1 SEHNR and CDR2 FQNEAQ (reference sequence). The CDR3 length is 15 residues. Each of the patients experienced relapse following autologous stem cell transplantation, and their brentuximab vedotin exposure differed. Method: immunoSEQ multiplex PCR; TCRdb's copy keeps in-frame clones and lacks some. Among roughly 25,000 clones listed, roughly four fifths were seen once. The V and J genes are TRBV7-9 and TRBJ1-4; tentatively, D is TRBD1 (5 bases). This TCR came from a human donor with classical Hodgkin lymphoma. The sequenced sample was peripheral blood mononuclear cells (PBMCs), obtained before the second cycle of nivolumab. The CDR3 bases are TGTGCCAGCAGCCCCGTTGCGGGGCTCGACGAAAAACTGTTTTTT. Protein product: CASSPVAGLDEKLFF.